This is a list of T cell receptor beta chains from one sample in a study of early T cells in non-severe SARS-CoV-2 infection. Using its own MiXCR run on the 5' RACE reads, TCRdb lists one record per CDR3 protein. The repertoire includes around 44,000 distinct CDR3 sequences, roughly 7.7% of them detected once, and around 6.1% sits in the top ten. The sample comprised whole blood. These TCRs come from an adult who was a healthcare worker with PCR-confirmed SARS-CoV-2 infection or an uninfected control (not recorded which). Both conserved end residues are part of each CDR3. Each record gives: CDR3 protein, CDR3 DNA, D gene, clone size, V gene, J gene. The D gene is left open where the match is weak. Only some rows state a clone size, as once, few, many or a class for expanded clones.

CDR3: CASSAYGEADTQYF
DNA: TGCGCCAGCAGTGCCTACGGGGAAGCAGATACGCAGTATTTT
D: -
size: many
V: TRBV10-2
J: TRBJ2-3

CDR3: CASSYSRVAVLYGYTF
DNA: TGTGCCAGCAGTTACTCGAGGGTCGCAGTACTCTATGGCTACACCTTC
D: -
size: many
V: TRBV6-6
J: TRBJ1-2

CDR3: CASSLISNQPQHF
DNA: TGTGCCAGCAGCTTAATTAGCAATCAGCCCCAGCATTTT
D: -
size: -
V: TRBV7-9
J: TRBJ1-5

CDR3: CASSLGDSWGNEQFF
DNA: TGTGCCAGCAGCCTAGGGGACAGTTGGGGGAATGAGCAGTTCTTC
D: TRBD1
size: few
V: TRBV7-9
J: TRBJ2-1

CDR3: CATSDPSGGKNEQFF
DNA: TGTGCCACCAGTGATCCCAGCGGGGGCAAAAATGAGCAGTTCTTC
D: TRBD2
size: many
V: TRBV24-1
J: TRBJ2-1

CDR3: CASSLSMVNTEAFF
DNA: TGTGCCAGCAGTTTATCGATGGTGAACACTGAAGCTTTCTTT
D: -
size: few
V: TRBV27
J: TRBJ1-1

CDR3: CASAYRTSTDTQYF
DNA: TGTGCCAGCGCTTACAGAACTAGCACAGATACGCAGTATTTT
D: -
size: medium-sized
V: TRBV6-1
J: TRBJ2-3

CDR3: CSAIPPGLAGYNEQFF
DNA: TGCAGTGCTATCCCCCCGGGACTAGCGGGATACAATGAGCAGTTCTTC
D: TRBD2
size: many
V: TRBV20-1
J: TRBJ2-1

CDR3: CAISESASGHEIQYF
DNA: TGTGCCATCAGTGAGTCTGCTTCGGGACACGAGATTCAGTACTTC
D: -
size: many
V: TRBV10-3
J: TRBJ2-4

CDR3: CSATGSGSPLHF
DNA: TGCAGTGCTACAGGTTCCGGCTCACCCCTCCACTTT
D: -
size: many
V: TRBV20-1
J: TRBJ1-6

CDR3: CASSLAGNGSPLHF
DNA: TGTGCCAGCAGTTTAGCAGGGAATGGTTCACCCCTCCACTTT
D: -
size: many
V: TRBV28
J: TRBJ1-6

CDR3: CASSRGSTYEQYF
DNA: TGTGCCAGTTCCAGGGGATCGACCTACGAGCAGTACTTC
D: -
size: -
V: TRBV3-1
J: TRBJ2-7

CDR3: CASSFTVNTEAFF
DNA: TGTGCCAGCAGTTTTACCGTGAACACTGAAGCTTTCTTT
D: -
size: few
V: TRBV27
J: TRBJ1-1

CDR3: CASSLVGGNEQFF
DNA: TGTGCCAGCAGCTTAGTTGGGGGAAATGAGCAGTTCTTC
D: -
size: many
V: TRBV7-9
J: TRBJ2-1

CDR3: CASSKGTVASYEQYF
DNA: TGTGCCAGCAGCAAAGGGACAGTAGCTTCCTACGAGCAGTACTTC
D: TRBD1
size: -
V: TRBV7-9
J: TRBJ2-7

CDR3: CSVGSGLNTGELFF
DNA: TGCAGCGTTGGGTCGGGACTGAACACCGGGGAGCTGTTTTTT
D: -
size: many
V: TRBV29-1
J: TRBJ2-2

CDR3: CASSLVGGQSSSEKLFF
DNA: TGTGCCAGCAGCTTAGTAGGAGGACAGAGCTCGAGTGAAAAACTGTTTTTT
D: -
size: -
V: TRBV7-8
J: TRBJ1-4

CDR3: CSVRTDMNTEAFF
DNA: TGCAGCGTACGGACAGACATGAACACTGAAGCTTTCTTT
D: -
size: few
V: TRBV29-1
J: TRBJ1-1

CDR3: CASRKWQGGNTEAFF
DNA: TGTGCCAGCAGGAAGTGGCAGGGGGGAAACACTGAAGCTTTCTTT
D: TRBD1
size: many
V: TRBV9
J: TRBJ1-1

CDR3: CASSLGLIFYGYTF
DNA: TGTGCCAGCAGCTTAGGGCTCATCTTCTATGGCTACACCTTC
D: -
size: many
V: TRBV7-2
J: TRBJ1-2

CDR3: CSVGDTYTEAFF
DNA: TGCAGCGTAGGGGACACCTACACTGAAGCTTTCTTT
D: -
size: many
V: TRBV29-1
J: TRBJ1-1

CDR3: CASSSSQPQNSPLHF
DNA: TGTGCCAGCAGCTCGTCACAACCTCAGAATTCACCCCTCCACTTT
D: -
size: many
V: TRBV11-2
J: TRBJ1-6

CDR3: CASSQDWTRKGEQYF
DNA: TGTGCCAGCAGCCAAGACTGGACCCGGAAGGGCGAGCAGTACTTC
D: -
size: many
V: TRBV3-1
J: TRBJ2-7

CDR3: CASSYAGLAQETQYF
DNA: TGTGCCAGCAGTTACGCCGGACTAGCCCAAGAGACCCAGTACTTC
D: TRBD2
size: -
V: TRBV6-2/TRBV6-3
J: TRBJ2-5

CDR3: CASSEASGGLDTQYF
DNA: TGCGCCAGCAGTGAAGCCAGCGGGGGGCTAGATACGCAGTATTTT
D: TRBD2
size: few
V: TRBV10-1
J: TRBJ2-3

CDR3: CASSPGQDGYTF
DNA: TGTGCCAGCAGTCCTGGACAGGATGGCTACACCTTC
D: TRBD1
size: many
V: TRBV12-3/TRBV12-4
J: TRBJ1-2

CDR3: CASRSVGRNSPLHF
DNA: TGTGCCAGCAGGTCTGTAGGTCGTAATTCACCCCTCCACTTT
D: -
size: many
V: TRBV12-3/TRBV12-4
J: TRBJ1-6

CDR3: CASSPYNEQFF
DNA: TGTGCCAGCAGTCCCTACAATGAGCAGTTCTTC
D: -
size: many
V: TRBV6-6
J: TRBJ2-1

CDR3: CSARTGISSYNSPLHF
DNA: TGCAGTGCTAGAACAGGGATAAGCTCCTATAATTCACCCCTCCACTTT
D: -
size: many
V: TRBV20-1
J: TRBJ1-6

CDR3: CASSQDRQGSVGTQYF
DNA: TGTGCCAGCAGCCAAGATAGACAGGGGAGCGTCGGGACCCAGTACTTC
D: TRBD1
size: few
V: TRBV14
J: TRBJ2-5

CDR3: CASSRFELNTEAFF
DNA: TGTGCCAGCAGCCGTTTTGAGCTCAACACTGAAGCTTTCTTT
D: -
size: -
V: TRBV3-1
J: TRBJ1-1

CDR3: CASWNRVNYGYTF
DNA: TGTGCCAGCTGGAACAGGGTCAACTATGGCTACACCTTC
D: -
size: many
V: TRBV28
J: TRBJ1-2

CDR3: CSASAGDRHEQYF
DNA: TGCAGTGCTAGTGCTGGGGACAGACACGAGCAGTACTTC
D: TRBD1
size: many
V: TRBV20-1
J: TRBJ2-7

CDR3: CAWTRVTSIGYTF
DNA: TGTGCCTGGACTAGGGTGACTAGTATAGGCTACACCTTC
D: -
size: -
V: TRBV30
J: TRBJ1-2

CDR3: CASSLQVTAEAFF
DNA: TGTGCCAGCAGCTTACAGGTCACGGCTGAAGCTTTCTTT
D: -
size: -
V: TRBV7-2
J: TRBJ1-1

CDR3: CASSLSQEGYTF
DNA: TGTGCCAGCAGCTTAAGCCAGGAAGGCTACACCTTC
D: -
size: many
V: TRBV7-2
J: TRBJ1-2

CDR3: CASSLPGTDSYNEQFF
DNA: TGTGCCAGCAGCTTACCAGGGACAGACTCCTACAATGAGCAGTTCTTC
D: TRBD1
size: many
V: TRBV7-6
J: TRBJ2-1

CDR3: CASSPQGAGSGNTEAFF
DNA: TGTGCCAGCTCACCGCAGGGGGCGGGGAGTGGAAACACTGAAGCTTTCTTT
D: TRBD1
size: -
V: TRBV18
J: TRBJ1-1

CDR3: CASRPGGEAFF
DNA: TGTGCCAGCAGGCCCGGAGGGGAGGCTTTCTTT
D: -
size: few
V: TRBV7-9
J: TRBJ1-1

CDR3: CASSLQPTGELFF
DNA: TGTGCCAGCAGTCTCCAGCCGACCGGGGAGCTGTTTTTT
D: -
size: many
V: TRBV6-4
J: TRBJ2-2

CDR3: CSARKGGGEKLFF
DNA: TGCAGTGCTAGGAAAGGGGGGGGCGAAAAACTGTTTTTT
D: -
size: many
V: TRBV20-1
J: TRBJ1-4

CDR3: CASSLTGLSGANVLTF
DNA: TGTGCCAGCAGCTTGACAGGGTTGTCTGGGGCCAACGTCCTGACTTTC
D: TRBD1
size: few
V: TRBV11-2
J: TRBJ2-6

CDR3: CASSPQFGGIYNEQFF
DNA: TGTGCCAGCAGCCCTCAGTTTGGGGGGATCTACAATGAGCAGTTCTTC
D: -
size: -
V: TRBV7-9
J: TRBJ2-1

CDR3: CASSLPGDPWDTEAFF
DNA: TGTGCCAGCAGCTTGCCGGGGGACCCGTGGGACACTGAAGCTTTCTTT
D: -
size: -
V: TRBV5-6
J: TRBJ1-1